This TCR beta chain was sequenced in a study of T cell clones after liver transplantation. Study details: TCRbeta sequencing after a pre-transplant mixed lymphocyte reaction identified graft-donor-reactive clones, later tracked in post-transplant blood.

The CDR3 has 11 amino acids. CDR1 and CDR2 (germline): MDHEN, SYDVKM. V lost 2 bases and J lost 8, with 3 bases in between. CD3+CD4+ and CD3+CD8+ cells were FACS-sorted from thawed unstimulated PBMCs. TCRdb keeps only in-frame clones here, not all; method: immunoSEQ multiplex PCR. Among approximately 55,000 clones listed, 71% were seen once. The chain carries TRBV28 and TRBJ1-4; D gene ambiguous. Sequenced material: CD4+ T cells from blood, taken before liver transplant. The clonotype originates from a human donor who received a liver transplant. CDR3 region: CASSLSEKLFF. The CDR3 nucleotides read TGTGCCAGCAGTTTAAGCGAAAAACTGTTTTTT.